The TCR beta chain described here comes from a study of T cell responses to AZD1222 COVID-19 vaccine. Germline CDR1 MDHEN, CDR2 SYDVKM. The CDR3 has 13 amino acids. V was trimmed by 6 bases and J by 4 bases, leaving 12 bases between them. Sequencing was performed with immunoSEQ multiplex PCR; in TCRdb, only in-frame clones are kept and a portion is missing. The sample carries about 270,000 clones, around 92% recorded once. This chain links TRBV28 with TRBJ1-2, with D possibly matching TRBD1 (5 bases). The starting material was peripheral blood, obtained 28 days after the second AZD1222 dose. This TCR came from an adult who received the AZD1222 COVID-19 vaccine. The CDR3 protein is CASRKGRAYGYTF. Here the CDR3 DNA reads TGTGCCAGCAGGAAGGGGAGGGCCTATGGCTACACCTTC.